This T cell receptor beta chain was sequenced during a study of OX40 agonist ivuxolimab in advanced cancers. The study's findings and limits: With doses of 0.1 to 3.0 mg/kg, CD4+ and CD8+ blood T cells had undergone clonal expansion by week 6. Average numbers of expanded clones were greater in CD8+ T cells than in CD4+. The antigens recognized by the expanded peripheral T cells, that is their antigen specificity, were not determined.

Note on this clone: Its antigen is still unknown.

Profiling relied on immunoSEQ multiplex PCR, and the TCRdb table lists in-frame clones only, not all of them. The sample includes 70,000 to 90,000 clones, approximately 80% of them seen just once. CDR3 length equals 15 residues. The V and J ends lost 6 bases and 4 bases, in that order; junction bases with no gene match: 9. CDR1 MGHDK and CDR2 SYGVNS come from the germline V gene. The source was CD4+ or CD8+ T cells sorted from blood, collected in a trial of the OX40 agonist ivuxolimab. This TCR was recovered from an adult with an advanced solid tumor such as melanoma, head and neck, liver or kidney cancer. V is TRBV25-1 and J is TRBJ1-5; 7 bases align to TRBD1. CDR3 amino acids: CASSGDSRGNQPQHF. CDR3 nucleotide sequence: TGTGCCAGCAGCGGGGACAGCCGAGGGAATCAGCCCCAGCATTTT.